These 24 T cell receptor beta chains were all obtained from the same sample, sequenced in a study of OX40 agonist ivuxolimab in advanced cancers. TCRdb's copy holds only in-frame clones and misses some; the assay was immunoSEQ multiplex PCR. The data show more than 65,000 clones, roughly 93% seen once. This specimen consisted of CD4+ or CD8+ T cells sorted from blood, obtained in a trial of the OX40 agonist ivuxolimab. The source of these receptors is an adult with an advanced solid tumor such as melanoma, head and neck, liver or kidney cancer.

The chain recombines TRBV7-3 with TRBJ1-4; 7 nucleotides align to TRBD1. The CDR3 sequence is 19 residues long. J gave up 7 bases and V 8 bases, and 25 bases lay outside the gene matches. Germline CDR1 is SGHTA and CDR2 is FQGTGA. DNA of the CDR3: TGTGCCAGCTTCCGTACGCCCCGACAGGGAACGGGGGTTTCTGAAAAACTGTTTTTT. Residues: CASFRTPRQGTGVSEKLFF.

This chain links TRBV7-9 with TRBJ2-4; tentatively, D is TRBD1 (6 bases). V was cut by 5 bases and J by 4 bases, with 18 bases left in between. CDR3 length equals 16 residues. Germline V gene sequence: CDR1 SEHNR, CDR2 FQNEAQ (reference sequence). In DNA, the CDR3 is TGTGCCAGCAGCCGCCTTACCGAGGGGGATAAAAACATTCAGTACTTC. It translates to CASSRLTEGDKNIQYF.

This chain's CDR3 is CASSPTREIEEQYF. CDR3 sequence (DNA): TGTGCCAGCAGCCCGACAAGGGAGATTGAGGAGCAGTACTTC. V and J are TRBV6-5 and TRBJ2-7; D might be TRBD2 (5 bases). CDR3 length: 14 residues. Germline V gene sequence: CDR1 MNHEY, CDR2 SVGAGI. V lost 6 bases and J lost 7, with 19 bases in between.

The chain is built from TRBV9 and TRBJ1-1; D not certain. With 0 bases removed from V and 2 bases from J, the gap between germline ends came to 14 bases. Germline loops: CDR1 SGDLS, CDR2 YYNGEE. This CDR3 region has 16 residues. The CDR3 coding sequence is TGTGCCAGCAGCGTAGGAAGTGCACAGTTAAACACTGAAGCTTTCTTT. Amino acids: CASSVGSAQLNTEAFF.

The gene calls are TRBV19 and TRBJ2-4; 10 bases are shared with TRBD2. With V trimmed by 4 bases and J by 8 bases, 11 bases remained unmatched. The CDR3 covers 16 residues. Germline V CDR1 and CDR2: LNHDA, SQIVND (reference sequence). The CDR3 here is CASSNTLAGKAYIQYF. CDR3 coding DNA: TGTGCCAGTAGTAACACACTAGCGGGGAAAGCATACATTCAGTACTTC.

J is TRBJ2-3 and V is TRBV27, with no clear D. The V end lost 2 bases, the J end lost 0 bases, and 9 bases lay between the germline ends. Germline loops: CDR1 MNHEY, CDR2 SMNVEV (reference sequence). The length of the CDR3 is 15 residues. CDR3 protein: CASSLGGFSTDTQYF. The CDR3 DNA reads TGTGCCAGCAGTTTAGGCGGATTTAGCACAGATACGCAGTATTTT.

This chain uses TRBV9 with TRBJ2-1; 7 bases are a match to TRBD2. Germline CDR1 SGDLS, CDR2 YYNGEE. This CDR3 contains 15 residues. V lost 1 base to trimming and J lost 2 bases; unmatched junction nucleotides: 3. CDR3 loop: CASSVTGGTYNEQFF. The CDR3 bases are TGTGCCAGCAGCGTAACCGGGGGGACCTACAATGAGCAGTTCTTC. The full variable domain, in which reference TRBV9 and TRBJ2-1 provide the parts outside the CDR3, is DSGVTQTPKHLITATGQRVTLRCSPRSGDLSVYWYQQSLDQGLQFLIQYYNGEERAKGNILERFSAQQFPDLHSELNLSSLELGDSALYFCASSVTGGTYNEQFFGPGTRLTVL.

This clone was seen more than once but under ten times. This chain uses TRBV10-3 with TRBJ1-2, with D possibly being TRBD1 (6 bases). Germline lookup yields CDR1 ENHRY and CDR2 SYGVKD. V shed 4 bases and J shed 4 bases, with 10 bases lying between them. This CDR3 spans 13 amino acids. The CDR3 nucleotides read TGTGCCATCAGTGGTGGGGGGCTCTATGGCTACACCTTC. Translating gives CAISGGGLYGYTF.

J is TRBJ1-4 and V is TRBV6-6, with D unresolved. Per the germline V gene, CDR1 is MNHNY and CDR2 is SVGAGI (reference sequence). The V and J ends lost 5 bases and 5 bases respectively, with 18 bases between them. This CDR3 comprises 16 residues. The CDR3 loop reads CASSPPGRRKNEKLFF. The CDR3 DNA reads as TGTGCCAGCAGTCCCCCGGGTCGGCGAAAAAATGAAAAACTGTTTTTT.

The chain's CDR3 is CASSYGTSGTDTQYF. For the CDR3, the DNA is TGTGCCAGCAGTTACGGGACTAGCGGCACAGATACGCAGTATTTT. This sequence joins TRBV6-5 and TRBJ2-3; 10 bases line up with TRBD2. This CDR3 comprises 15 residues. V gave up 2 bases and J gave up 1 base; unmatched junction bases: 0. CDR1 is MNHEY, CDR2 SVGAGI, per germline.

The chain employs TRBV27 and TRBJ1-2, with D possibly TRBD1 on 5 matching bases. V lost 2 bases and J lost 0, with 10 bases in between. This CDR3 contains 15 residues. Germline CDR1 is MNHEY and CDR2 is SMNVEV (reference sequence). The CDR3 DNA reads as TGTGCCAGCAGTTTAAGTGGGGCGCCTAACTATGGCTACACCTTC. The encoded protein is CASSLSGAPNYGYTF.

V is TRBV4-2 and J is TRBJ2-1, with TRBD2 matching 8 bases. Germline loops: CDR1 LGHNA, CDR2 YNFKEQ. There are 16 residues in the CDR3. The trim removed 0 bases at V and 4 bases at J, leaving 5 bases unmatched. The CDR3 here is CASSQETGGVYNEQFF. CDR3 DNA sequence: TGTGCCAGCAGCCAAGAAACGGGAGGGGTTTACAATGAGCAGTTCTTC.

The chain links TRBV5-6 to TRBJ2-7; 12 bases match TRBD1. There are 15 residues in the CDR3. With V trimmed by 5 bases and J by 5 bases, 8 bases remained unmatched. Germline V gene data show CDR1 as SGHDT and CDR2 as YYEEEE. The CDR3 DNA sequence: TGTGCCAGCAGGCCGGGACAGGGGGCGTTGGACGAGCAGTACTTC. Translation gives CASRPGQGALDEQYF.

The chain has TRBV19 and TRBJ2-1; 8 bases line up with TRBD2. Germline V lookup: CDR1 LNHDA, CDR2 SQIVND (reference sequence). The CDR3 covers 15 residues. V gave up 1 base and J gave up 9 bases; unmatched junction bases: 8. This CDR3 is CASSIGGTRFLEQFF. In DNA, the CDR3 is TGTGCCAGTAGTATAGGCGGGACTAGGTTTCTTGAGCAGTTCTTC.

This rearrangement joins TRBV25-1 to TRBJ1-2; no clear D. V was trimmed by 3 bases and J by 0 bases, leaving 2 bases between them. Germline V CDR1 and CDR2: MGHDK, SYGVNS. This CDR3 region has 12 residues. The CDR3 spells CASSDPNYGYTF. The CDR3, as DNA: TGTGCCAGCAGTGATCCTAACTATGGCTACACCTTC.

The chain couples TRBV15 to TRBJ2-7; D call uncertain. Germline V gene data show CDR1 as LNHNV and CDR2 as YYDKDF (reference sequence). Trimming stripped 5 bases from V and 4 bases from J, with 9 bases between. The CDR3 is 12 amino acids. The CDR3 DNA follows: TGTGCCACCAGCCAATTTACTTACGAGCAGTACTTC. Its protein product is CATSQFTYEQYF.

The chain recombines TRBV2 with TRBJ1-4; 8 nucleotides align to TRBD1. CDR1 and CDR2 (germline): SNHLY, FYNNEI. The CDR3 covers 18 residues. V was pared by 8 bases and J by 6 bases, with 20 bases of the junction left unmatched. The CDR3 protein is CASRVDPRGRGKDEKLFF. CDR3 bases: TGTGCCAGCCGAGTGGACCCCAGGGGGCGTGGGAAAGATGAAAAACTGTTTTTT.

This chain connects TRBV19 to TRBJ2-7, with 9 bases matching TRBD1. The trim removed 5 bases at V and 4 bases at J, leaving 9 bases unmatched. The CDR3 has 15 residues. CDR1 is LNHDA, CDR2 SQIVND, per germline (reference sequence). CDR3 residues: CASSSLPGTGYEQYF. The CDR3 region has the DNA TGTGCCAGTAGTTCCTTACCGGGGACAGGGTACGAGCAGTACTTC.

The chain's CDR3 is CAWSLQPPTQYF. In nucleotides, the CDR3 is TGTGCCTGGAGTTTACAACCCCCTACCCAGTACTTC. The V gene is TRBV30, the J gene TRBJ2-5; D is undetermined. The CDR3 is 12 residues long. Germline V gene sequence: CDR1 GTSNPN, CDR2 SVGIG (reference sequence). Trimming removed 2 bases from V and 8 bases from J, with 12 bases in between. The full variable domain, in which reference TRBV30 and TRBJ2-5 provide the parts outside the CDR3, is SQTIHQWPATLVQPVGSPLSLECTVEGTSNPNLYWYRQAAGRGLQLLFYSVGIGQISSEVPQNLSASRPQDRQFILSSKKLLLSDSGFYLCAWSLQPPTQYFGPGTRLLVL.

The chain carries TRBV27 and TRBJ2-7; D unclear. CDR1 MNHEY and CDR2 SMNVEV come from the germline V gene (reference sequence). Trimming shortened V by 1 base and J by 3 bases, and 10 bases separated the two germline ends. This CDR3 is 14 amino acids long. In DNA, the CDR3 is TGTGCCAGCAGTTTATTCGACGGGTACTACGAGCAGTACTTC. Translating gives CASSLFDGYYEQYF.

In this sample, this clone turned up once. This chain connects TRBV5-6 to TRBJ1-3, with 7 nucleotides matching TRBD1. The CDR3 runs 15 residues. The V segment lost 4 bases and the J segment 3 bases; nucleotides outside the gene matches: 7. Germline lookup yields CDR1 SGHDT and CDR2 YYEEEE. CDR3 sequence reads: CASSTPRDSGNTIYF. CDR3 bases: TGTGCCAGCAGCACCCCCAGGGACAGTGGAAACACCATATATTTT.

V and J are TRBV30 and TRBJ1-2, with TRBD1 matching 7 bases. The CDR3 spans 14 residues. V lost 5 bases and J lost 0; bases outside the gene matches: 6. Germline CDR1 and CDR2: GTSNPN and SVGIG (reference sequence). The CDR3 DNA reads as TGTGCCTGGCCAGGGGGGACGGCTAACTATGGCTACACCTTC. It specifies CAWPGGTANYGYTF.

The chain recombines TRBV27 with TRBJ2-7, with a weak D call TRBD2 (6 bases). The CDR3 consists of 13 residues. V dropped 5 bases and J dropped 9 bases, with 17 bases sitting between them. Germline-derived CDR1 and CDR2 are MNHEY and SMNVEV (reference sequence). DNA for the CDR3: TGTGCCAGCAGTCCCGGGACTTCCTCCACGCAGTACTTC. Translation: CASSPGTSSTQYF.

This chain uses TRBV4-3 with TRBJ1-2, with TRBD1 as a possible D gene (5 bases). V was cut by 5 bases and J by 5 bases, with 21 bases left in between. The germline gives CDR1 LGHNA, CDR2 YSLEER. This CDR3 is 16 amino acids long. The CDR3 nucleotides are TGCGCCAGCAGCTTCTCCGGGACGGGGGAAAGTTATGGCTACACCTTC. Translating it yields CASSFSGTGESYGYTF.